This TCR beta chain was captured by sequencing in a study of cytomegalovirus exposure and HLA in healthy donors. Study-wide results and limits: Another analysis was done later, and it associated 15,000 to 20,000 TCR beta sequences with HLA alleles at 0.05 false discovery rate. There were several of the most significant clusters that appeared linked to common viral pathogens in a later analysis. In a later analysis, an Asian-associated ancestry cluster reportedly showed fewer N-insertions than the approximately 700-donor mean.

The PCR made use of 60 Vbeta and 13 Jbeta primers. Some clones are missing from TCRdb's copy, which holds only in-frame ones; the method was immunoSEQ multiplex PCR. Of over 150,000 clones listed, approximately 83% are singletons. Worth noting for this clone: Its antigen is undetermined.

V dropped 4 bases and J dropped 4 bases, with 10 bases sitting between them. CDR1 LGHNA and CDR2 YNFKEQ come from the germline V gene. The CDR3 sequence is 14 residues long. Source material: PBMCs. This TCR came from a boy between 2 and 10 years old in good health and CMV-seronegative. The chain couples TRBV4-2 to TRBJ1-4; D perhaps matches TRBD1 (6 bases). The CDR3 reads CASSLDSLNEKLFF. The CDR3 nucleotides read TGTGCCAGCAGCCTGGACAGCCTTAATGAAAAACTGTTTTTT.